This is a list of T cell receptor beta chains from one sample in a study of Ad26.COV2.S vaccination and SARS-CoV-2 variants. Sequencing used immunoSEQ multiplex PCR; TCRdb keeps in-frame clones, though not all of them. The sample gives about 390,000 clones, about 90% of which show up once; about 1.7% is in the top ten. The sequenced sample was peripheral blood, obtained in a trial of Ad26.COV2.S vaccine versus placebo. These TCRs come from a person between 18 and 65 years old who received the Ad26.COV2.S COVID-19 vaccine or a placebo. The CDR3 runs from the conserved cysteine through the conserved F or W. A D gene is named only where the DNA matches it firmly. The listing skips clone size in some rows; elsewhere it reads once, few, many or a size class.

>NA|TRBV5-5|NA|TRBJ1-1
CASSLVQVGTEAFF
TGTGCCAGCAGCTTGGTGCAGGTGGGCACTGAAGCTTTCTTT
>NA|TRBV28|NA|TRBJ2-2
CASSSTGFGRTGELFF
TGTGCCAGCAGTTCAACGGGGTTTGGGAGAACCGGGGAGCTGTTTTTT
>TRBD1|TRBV19|NA|TRBJ2-3
CASSTYGQGLGDTQYF
TGTGCCAGTAGTACGTACGGACAGGGTCTGGGAGATACGCAGTATTTT
>NA|TRBV4-3|NA|TRBJ1-2
CASSQDSRQAYGYTF
TGCGCCAGCAGCCAAGATAGTCGGCAGGCCTATGGCTACACCTTC
>NA|TRBV7-9|once|TRBJ1-4
CASSLRGAGDYEKLFF
TGTGCCAGCAGCTTACGCGGGGCAGGGGATTATGAAAAACTGTTTTTT
>TRBD1|TRBV12-3/TRBV12-4|NA|TRBJ2-1
CASSGQGVREQFF
TGTGCCAGCAGTGGACAGGGTGTTCGGGAGCAGTTCTTC
>NA|TRBV27|NA|TRBJ1-2
CASPGRWTLYGYTF
TGTGCCAGCCCAGGACGCTGGACTCTCTATGGCTACACCTTC
>TRBD1|TRBV19|NA|TRBJ2-1
CASSRDRRIEQFF
TGTGCCAGTAGTCGGGACAGACGAATTGAGCAGTTCTTC
>NA|TRBV20-1|once|TRBJ2-7
CSASRSLSYEQYF
TGCAGTGCTAGTCGGTCTCTCTCCTACGAGCAGTACTTC
>NA|TRBV5-6|NA|TRBJ2-5
CASSLVHHRAEYF
TGTGCCAGCAGCTTGGTCCACCACAGGGCGGAGTACTTC
>NA|TRBV28|NA|TRBJ1-5
CASSSDRWKQPQHF
TGTGCCAGCAGCTCCGACAGGTGGAAGCAGCCCCAGCATTTT
>NA|TRBV21-1|NA|TRBJ2-5
CASSNGETSGPQETQYF
TGTGCCAGCAGCAATGGAGAGACTAGCGGGCCACAAGAGACCCAGTACTTC
>NA|TRBV4-3|NA|TRBJ2-7
CASSQDRVGVSYEQYF
TGCGCCAGCAGCCAAGATCGGGTGGGGGTTTCCTACGAGCAGTACTTC
>NA|TRBV18|NA|TRBJ2-7
CASSPPENNEQYF
TGTGCCAGCTCACCACCAGAGAACAACGAGCAGTACTTC
>TRBD2|TRBV7-2|few|TRBJ2-3
CASSFHSAGGTDTQYF
TGTGCCAGCAGCTTTCATAGCGCGGGAGGAACAGATACGCAGTATTTT
>NA|TRBV7-2|NA|TRBJ2-7
CASSTTSDGYEQYF
TGTGCCAGCAGCACCACTTCCGACGGTTACGAGCAGTACTTC
>NA|TRBV3-1/TRBV3-2|NA|TRBJ2-5
CASSHGGQGFLQYF
TGTGCCAGCAGCCATGGAGGCCAGGGCTTTTTGCAGTACTTC
>TRBD1|TRBV18|NA|TRBJ2-7
CASNSGQGDEQYF
TGTGCCAGCAACTCGGGACAGGGGGACGAGCAGTACTTC
>NA|TRBV30|NA|TRBJ1-1
CAYRRAEAFF
TGTGCCTATCGGAGGGCTGAAGCTTTCTTT
>TRBD1|TRBV27|once|TRBJ1-2
CASSLLGGQPGVGYTF
TGTGCCAGCAGTTTATTAGGGGGACAGCCAGGCGTTGGCTACACCTTC
>NA|TRBV28|once|TRBJ1-2
CASSLGQGGGTF
TGTGCCAGCAGTTTAGGCCAGGGTGGGGGCACCTTC
>TRBD2|TRBV11-2|NA|TRBJ2-3
CASSFGLASTDTQYF
TGTGCCAGCAGCTTCGGACTAGCCAGCACAGATACGCAGTATTTT
>NA|TRBV9|NA|TRBJ1-2
CASSVEGYGYTF
TGTGCCAGCAGCGTAGAAGGCTACGGCTACACCTTC
>NA|TRBV20-1|NA|TRBJ2-5
CSRSQGETQYF
TGCAGTCGTAGCCAGGGAGAGACCCAGTACTTC
>NA|TRBV28|NA|TRBJ1-6
CASTIGPWSSNSPLHF
TGTGCCAGCACTATAGGTCCATGGTCAAGTAATTCACCCCTCCACTTT
>NA|TRBV19|NA|TRBJ1-1
CASRRGANTEAFF
TGTGCCAGTAGAAGGGGGGCGAACACTGAAGCTTTCTTT
>NA|TRBV10-1|NA|TRBJ2-3
CASITGGADTQYF
TGCGCCAGCATAACAGGTGGGGCAGATACGCAGTATTTT
>NA|TRBV28|NA|TRBJ1-1
CASSFQRGGTEAFF
TGTGCCAGCAGTTTTCAGAGGGGGGGCACTGAAGCTTTCTTT
>TRBD2|TRBV7-2|NA|TRBJ2-7
CASSLAGGVGEQYF
TGTGCCAGCAGCCTAGCTGGGGGGGTGGGCGAGCAGTACTTC
>NA|TRBV19|once|TRBJ1-2
CASSSRTGSYGYTF
TGTGCCAGTAGTTCACGGACCGGGAGCTATGGCTACACCTTC
>NA|TRBV5-1|NA|TRBJ2-7
CASSYRDGSYEQYF
TGCGCCAGCAGCTACCGGGACGGATCCTACGAGCAGTACTTC
>TRBD1|TRBV19|once|TRBJ2-7
CASSIQQGDYEQYF
TGTGCCAGTAGTATACAACAGGGGGACTACGAGCAGTACTTC
>NA|TRBV2|NA|TRBJ2-2
CASRRGEELFF
TGTGCCAGCAGGAGGGGGGAGGAGCTGTTTTTT
>NA|TRBV19|NA|TRBJ1-1
CASSARESTEAFF
TGTGCCAGTAGTGCCAGGGAAAGCACTGAAGCTTTCTTT
>NA|TRBV5-5|NA|TRBJ1-2
CASSQNYYGYTF
TGTGCCAGCAGCCAGAATTACTATGGCTACACCTTC
>NA|TRBV28|NA|TRBJ2-7
CASIPPRGKHYEQYF
TGTGCCAGCATTCCCCCAAGGGGCAAACATTACGAGCAGTACTTC
>NA|TRBV11-2|NA|TRBJ2-1
CASSLAGGEYEQFF
TGTGCCAGCAGCTTAGCGGGCGGGGAGTATGAGCAGTTCTTC
>TRBD2|TRBV5-4|few|TRBJ2-2
CASSPSLAGGTGELFF
TGTGCCAGCAGCCCGTCTCTAGCGGGGGGCACCGGGGAGCTGTTTTTT
>NA|TRBV3-1/TRBV3-2|NA|TRBJ1-1
CASSQDLGGINTEAFF
TGTGCCAGCAGCCAAGATTTGGGGGGGATCAACACTGAAGCTTTCTTT
>NA|TRBV27|NA|TRBJ2-1
CASRYQGTSWEQFF
TGTGCCAGCAGATACCAGGGGACAAGTTGGGAGCAGTTCTTC
>NA|TRBV19|NA|TRBJ2-1
CASSIAIGSEQFF
TGTGCCAGTAGTATCGCTATCGGAAGTGAGCAGTTCTTC
>NA|TRBV19|NA|TRBJ1-1
CASSIKSTEAFF
TGTGCCAGTAGTATTAAGAGCACTGAAGCTTTCTTT
>NA|TRBV14|NA|TRBJ2-5
CASSHNHLQQYF
TGTGCCAGCAGCCATAACCACTTGCAGCAGTACTTC
>NA|TRBV7-8|NA|TRBJ1-1
CASSGQGHNTEAFF
TGTGCCAGCAGCGGGCAGGGACATAACACTGAAGCTTTCTTT
>NA|TRBV19|NA|TRBJ1-6
CASSIAQGNSPLHF
TGTGCCAGTAGTATAGCGCAGGGGAATTCACCCCTCCACTTT
>NA|TRBV2|NA|TRBJ1-2
CASTKGGTGYTF
TGTGCCAGCACAAAAGGAGGGACCGGCTACACCTTC
>NA|TRBV28|NA|TRBJ2-2
CASSYGGLDTGELFF
TGTGCCAGCAGTTATGGGGGTCTCGACACCGGGGAGCTGTTTTTT
>NA|TRBV5-1|NA|TRBJ1-1
CASSLDLGNTEAFF
TGCGCCAGCAGCTTGGATTTGGGGAACACTGAAGCTTTCTTT